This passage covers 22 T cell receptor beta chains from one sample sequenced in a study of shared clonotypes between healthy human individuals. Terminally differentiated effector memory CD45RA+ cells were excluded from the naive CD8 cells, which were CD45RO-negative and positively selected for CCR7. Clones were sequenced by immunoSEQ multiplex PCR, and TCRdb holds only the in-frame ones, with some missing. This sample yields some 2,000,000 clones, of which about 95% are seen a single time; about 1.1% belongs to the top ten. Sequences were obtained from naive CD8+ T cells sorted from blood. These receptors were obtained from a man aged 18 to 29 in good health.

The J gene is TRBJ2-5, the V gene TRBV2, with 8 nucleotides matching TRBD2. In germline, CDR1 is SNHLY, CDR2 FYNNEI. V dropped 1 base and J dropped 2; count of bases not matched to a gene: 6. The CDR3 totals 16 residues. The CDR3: CASSEDPAGVQETQYF. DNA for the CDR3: TGTGCCAGCAGTGAAGATCCAGCGGGAGTGCAAGAGACCCAGTACTTC.

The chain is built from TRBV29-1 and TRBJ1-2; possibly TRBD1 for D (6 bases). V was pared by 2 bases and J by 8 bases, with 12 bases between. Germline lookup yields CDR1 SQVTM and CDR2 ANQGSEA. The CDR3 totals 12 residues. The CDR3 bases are TGCAGCGTTGAAACACAGGGTGGCGGCTACACCTTC. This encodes CSVETQGGGYTF.

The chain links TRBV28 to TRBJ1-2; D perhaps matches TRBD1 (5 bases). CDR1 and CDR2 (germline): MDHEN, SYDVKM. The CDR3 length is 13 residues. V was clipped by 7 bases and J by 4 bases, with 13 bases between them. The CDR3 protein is CASTVQEPYGYTF. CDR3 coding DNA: TGTGCCAGCACGGTACAGGAGCCCTATGGCTACACCTTC.

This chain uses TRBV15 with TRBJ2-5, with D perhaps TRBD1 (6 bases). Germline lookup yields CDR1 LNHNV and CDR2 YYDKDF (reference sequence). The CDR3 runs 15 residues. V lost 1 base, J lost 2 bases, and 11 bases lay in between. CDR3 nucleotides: TGTGCCACCAGCAGAGCACAGGGTGGTCAAGAGACCCAGTACTTC. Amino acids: CATSRAQGGQETQYF.

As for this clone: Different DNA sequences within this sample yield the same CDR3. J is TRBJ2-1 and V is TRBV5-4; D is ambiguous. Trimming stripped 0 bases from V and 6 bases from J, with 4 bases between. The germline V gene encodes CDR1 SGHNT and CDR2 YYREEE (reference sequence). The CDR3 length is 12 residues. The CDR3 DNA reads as TGTGCCAGCAGCTTGGGTACCAATGAGCAGTTCTTC. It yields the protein CASSLGTNEQFF.

CDR3 residues: CASSMGSRNSPLHF. Written as DNA, the CDR3 is TGTGCCAGTAGTATGGGGTCAAGAAACTCACCCCTCCACTTT. V usage is TRBV19 and J usage is TRBJ1-6; D unresolved. The CDR3 runs to 14 residues. Per germline, CDR1 LNHDA and CDR2 SQIVND (reference sequence). Trimming stripped 3 bases from V and 10 bases from J, with 13 bases between.

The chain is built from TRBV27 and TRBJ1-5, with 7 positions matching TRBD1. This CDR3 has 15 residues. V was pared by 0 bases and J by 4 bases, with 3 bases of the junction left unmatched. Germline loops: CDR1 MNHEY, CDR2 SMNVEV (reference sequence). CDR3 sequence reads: CASSLSGTANQPQHF. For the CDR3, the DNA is TGTGCCAGCAGTTTATCCGGGACAGCTAATCAGCCCCAGCATTTT.

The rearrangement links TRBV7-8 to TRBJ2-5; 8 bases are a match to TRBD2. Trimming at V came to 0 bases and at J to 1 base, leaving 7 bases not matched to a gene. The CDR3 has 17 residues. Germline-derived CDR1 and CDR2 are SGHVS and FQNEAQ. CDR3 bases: TGTGCCAGCAGCTTAGCGCTTTTGCGGGGGGTCCAAGAGACCCAGTACTTC. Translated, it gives CASSLALLRGVQETQYF.

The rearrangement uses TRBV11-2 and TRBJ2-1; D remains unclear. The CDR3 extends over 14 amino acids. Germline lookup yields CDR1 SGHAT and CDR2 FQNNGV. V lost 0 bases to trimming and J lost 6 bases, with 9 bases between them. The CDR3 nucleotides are TGTGCCAGCAGCTTAGAGCCATTCCCCAATGAGCAGTTCTTC. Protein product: CASSLEPFPNEQFF.

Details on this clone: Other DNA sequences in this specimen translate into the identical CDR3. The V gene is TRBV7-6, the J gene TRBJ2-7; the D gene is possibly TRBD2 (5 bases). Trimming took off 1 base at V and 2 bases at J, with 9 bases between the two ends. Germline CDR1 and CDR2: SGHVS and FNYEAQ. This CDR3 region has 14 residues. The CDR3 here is CASSLGTGTYEQYF. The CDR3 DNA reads TGTGCCAGCAGCTTAGGGACCGGGACCTACGAGCAGTACTTC.

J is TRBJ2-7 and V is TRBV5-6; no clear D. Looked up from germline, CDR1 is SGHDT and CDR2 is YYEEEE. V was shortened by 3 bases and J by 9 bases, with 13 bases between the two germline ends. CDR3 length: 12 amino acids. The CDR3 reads CASSSFDAGQYF. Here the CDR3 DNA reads TGTGCCAGCAGCTCCTTCGACGCCGGGCAGTACTTC. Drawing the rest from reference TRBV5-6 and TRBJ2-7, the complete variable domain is DAGVTQSPTHLIKTRGQQVTLRCSPKSGHDTVSWYQQALGQGPQFIFQYYEEEERQRGNFPDRFSGHQFPNYSSELNVNALLLGDSALYLCASSSFDAGQYFGPGTRLTVT.

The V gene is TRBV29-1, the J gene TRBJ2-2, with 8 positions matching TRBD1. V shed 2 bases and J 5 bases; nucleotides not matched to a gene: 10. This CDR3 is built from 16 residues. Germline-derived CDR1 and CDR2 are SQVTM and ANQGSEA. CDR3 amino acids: CSVEIVTGGSTGELFF. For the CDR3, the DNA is TGCAGCGTTGAAATTGTTACAGGGGGATCTACCGGGGAGCTGTTTTTT.

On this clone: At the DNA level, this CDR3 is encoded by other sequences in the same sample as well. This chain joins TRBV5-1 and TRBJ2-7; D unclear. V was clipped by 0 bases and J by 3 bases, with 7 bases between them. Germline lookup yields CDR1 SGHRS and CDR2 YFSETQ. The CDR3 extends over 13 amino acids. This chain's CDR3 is CASSLAVDYEQYF. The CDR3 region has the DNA TGCGCCAGCAGCTTGGCCGTCGACTACGAGCAGTACTTC.

CDR3 DNA sequence: TGTGCCAGTTCCCCGGGACTAGGGTCCTACGAGCAGTACTTC. Amino acid sequence: CASSPGLGSYEQYF. The chain uses TRBV27 and TRBJ2-7; 8 nucleotides align to TRBD2. J was trimmed by 1 base and V by 9 bases; bases with no gene match: 8. CDR1 MNHEY and CDR2 SMNVEV come from the germline V gene (reference sequence). This CDR3 has 14 residues.

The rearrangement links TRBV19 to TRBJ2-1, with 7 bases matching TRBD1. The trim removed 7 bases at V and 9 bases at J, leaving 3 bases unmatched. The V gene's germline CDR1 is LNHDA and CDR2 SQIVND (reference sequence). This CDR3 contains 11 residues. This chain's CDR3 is CASTPGGEQFF. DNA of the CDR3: TGTGCCAGTACCCCAGGGGGTGAGCAGTTCTTC.

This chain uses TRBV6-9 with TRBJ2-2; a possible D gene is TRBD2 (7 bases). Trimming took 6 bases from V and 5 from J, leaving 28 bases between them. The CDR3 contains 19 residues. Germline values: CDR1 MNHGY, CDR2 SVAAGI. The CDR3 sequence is CASRSDRPGGIVGTGELFF. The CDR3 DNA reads TGTGCCAGCAGATCCGACCGGCCGGGGGGCATTGTAGGTACCGGGGAGCTGTTTTTT.

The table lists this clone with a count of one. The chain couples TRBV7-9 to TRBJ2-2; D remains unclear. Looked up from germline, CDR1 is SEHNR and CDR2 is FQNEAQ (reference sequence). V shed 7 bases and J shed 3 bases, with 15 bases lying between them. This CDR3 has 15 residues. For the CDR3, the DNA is TGTGCCAGCACCGCGCCCCAGAGTTACACCGGGGAGCTGTTTTTT. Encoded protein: CASTAPQSYTGELFF.

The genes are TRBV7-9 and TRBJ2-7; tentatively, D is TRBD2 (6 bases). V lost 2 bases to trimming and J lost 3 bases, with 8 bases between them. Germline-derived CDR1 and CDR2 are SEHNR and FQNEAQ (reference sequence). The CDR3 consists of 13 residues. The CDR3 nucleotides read TGTGCCAGCAGCTTACCGGGGGACTACGAGCAGTACTTC. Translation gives CASSLPGDYEQYF.

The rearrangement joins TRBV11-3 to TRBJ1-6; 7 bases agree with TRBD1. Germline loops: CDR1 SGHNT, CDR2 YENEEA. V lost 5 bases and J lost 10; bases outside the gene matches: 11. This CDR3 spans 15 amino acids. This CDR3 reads CASSPEGAGDSPLHF. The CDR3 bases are TGTGCCAGCAGCCCGGAGGGGGCGGGGGACTCACCCCTCCACTTT.

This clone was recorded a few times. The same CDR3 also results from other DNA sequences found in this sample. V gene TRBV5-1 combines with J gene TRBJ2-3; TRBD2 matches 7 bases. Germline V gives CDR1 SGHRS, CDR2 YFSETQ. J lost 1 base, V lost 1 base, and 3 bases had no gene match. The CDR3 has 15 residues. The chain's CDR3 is CASSLLAGGTDTQYF. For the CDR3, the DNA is TGCGCCAGCAGCTTGTTGGCGGGGGGCACAGATACGCAGTATTTT.

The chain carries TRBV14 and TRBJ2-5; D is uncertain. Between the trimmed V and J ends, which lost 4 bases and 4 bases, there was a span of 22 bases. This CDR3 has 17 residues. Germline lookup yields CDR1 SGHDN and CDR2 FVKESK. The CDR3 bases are TGTGCCAGCAGCCCCCATGCAGGACCCAACCCAGGAGAGACCCAGTACTTC. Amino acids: CASSPHAGPNPGETQYF.

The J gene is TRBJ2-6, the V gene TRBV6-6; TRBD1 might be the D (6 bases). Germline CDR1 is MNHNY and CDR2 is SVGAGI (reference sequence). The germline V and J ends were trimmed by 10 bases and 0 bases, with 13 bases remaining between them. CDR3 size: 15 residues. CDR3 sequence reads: CANFKDSSGANVLTF. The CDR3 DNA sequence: TGTGCCAACTTTAAGGACAGCTCTGGGGCCAACGTCCTGACTTTC.